This TCR beta chain was sequenced in a study of blood T cells in healthy people across ages. Study information: Per two T cells, template switching captured roughly one barcoded beta molecule.

As to this clonotype: Its antigen is not identified.

The authors ran a second PCR of about 7 to 11 cycles using a sample-barcoded 5' primer and a J-beta primer mix. Every molecule of cDNA carried a tag from a template-switch adaptor with 12 random nucleotides. TCRdb reprocessed the 5' RACE reads with MiXCR, giving one entry per CDR3 protein. This table has over 500,000 distinct CDR3 sequences, 45% to 60% appearing once. Whole-study results and caveats: It was found that TCR beta diversity correlated strongly with the percentage of naive T cells.

Sample: blood. This clonotype was sampled from a woman of 80 years or more in good health.

CDR3 region: CASIGTVGAVTDTQYF. Written as DNA, the CDR3 is TGTGCCAGCATAGGAACAGTCGGGGCCGTCACAGATACGCAGTATTTT. The chain carries TRBV2 and TRBJ2-3; tentatively, D is TRBD1 or TRBD2 (5 bases each). V gave up 7 bases and J gave up 2 bases, with 19 bases separating them. CDR1 and CDR2 (germline): SNHLY, FYNNEI. The CDR3 contains 16 residues.